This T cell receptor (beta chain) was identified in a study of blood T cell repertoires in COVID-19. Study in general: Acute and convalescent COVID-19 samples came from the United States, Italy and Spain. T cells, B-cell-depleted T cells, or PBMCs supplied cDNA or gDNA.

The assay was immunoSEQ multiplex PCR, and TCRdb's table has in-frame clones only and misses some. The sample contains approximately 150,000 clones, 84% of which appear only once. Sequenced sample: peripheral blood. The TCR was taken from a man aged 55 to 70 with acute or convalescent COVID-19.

CDR3 region: CASSPRQGARQPQHF. DNA for the CDR3: TGTGCCAGCAGCCCAAGACAGGGGGCGAGGCAGCCCCAGCATTTT. J is TRBJ1-5 and V is TRBV21-1; the table assigns TRBD1, which was not confirmed against the DNA. TRBV21-1 is a pseudogene segment. The CDR3 is made up of 15 amino acids.